In its sample, the clone carrying this TCR beta chain was seen many times. Its matching antigen is unknown. The data derive from a study of cytomegalovirus exposure and HLA in healthy donors. Whole-study results and caveats: Compared with the roughly 670-donor mean, an Asian-associated ancestry cluster reportedly had fewer N-insertions, according to a later analysis. Cytomegalovirus status, reportedly, was diagnosed with high specificity and sensitivity by the classifier.

Looked up from germline, CDR1 is LGHNA and CDR2 is YNFKEQ. The CDR3 has 15 amino acids. Trimming took 1 base from V and 1 from J; bases not matched to a gene: 4. Primers: 60 Vbeta forward and 13 Jbeta reverse. Libraries were prepared by immunoSEQ multiplex PCR; TCRdb keeps only in-frame clonotypes and omits some of them. The table shows about 120,000 clones, with approximately 72% occurring only once. This receptor was identified in a woman aged 40 to 50 in good health and CMV-seropositive. The sample comprised PBMCs. The V and J genes are TRBV4-2 and TRBJ2-7, with 7 bases that match TRBD2. The DNA of the CDR3 is TGTGCCAGCAGCCAAGCTAGCGGCAGATCCTACGAGCAGTACTTC. Amino acids: CASSQASGRSYEQYF.